A selection of T cell receptor beta chains follows, all from one sample in a study of cytomegalovirus exposure and HLA in healthy donors. Method: immunoSEQ multiplex PCR; TCRdb's copy keeps in-frame clones and lacks some. The table lists roughly 100,000 clones, under 80% of them singletons. Specimen: PBMCs. The receptors originated from a woman between 50 and 59 years old in good health and CMV-seropositive. The CDR3 runs from the conserved cysteine through the conserved F or W.

cdr3_aa cdr3_length j_call v_call
CVSSPLEGISGNTIYF 16 TRBJ1-3 TRBV18
CASSVLHRGPTSGELFF 17 TRBJ2-2 TRBV6-1
CASQGGSGGPGLGEQFF 17 TRBJ2-1 TRBV28
CASSLRVRGSYEQYF 15 TRBJ2-7 TRBV10-2
CASSPWGVKSEKLFF 15 TRBJ1-4 TRBV27
CASSPAGGLSGNTIYF 16 TRBJ1-3 TRBV5-1
CASRLDFTDTQYF 13 TRBJ2-3 TRBV6-1
CASSPRQAHYTIEQYF 16 TRBJ2-7 TRBV11-2
CASSGRQGNSPLHF 14 TRBJ1-6 TRBV6-5
CASSWPNGGEENTEAFF 17 TRBJ1-1 TRBV7-8
CASSLDTQGSGGNTEAFF 18 TRBJ1-1 TRBV11-2
CASSWAGGDYTF 12 TRBJ1-2 TRBV7-9
CASSSSEGQGKSEAFF 16 TRBJ1-1 TRBV7-9
CASSLYTGSAGELFF 15 TRBJ2-2 TRBV7-3
CASSYLVVTVTGELFF 16 TRBJ2-2 TRBV7-2
CASTRLAGGPGTGELFF 17 TRBJ2-2 TRBV7-2
CASGQEETQYF 11 TRBJ2-5 TRBV30
CASSPRWAEISRNTQYF 17 TRBJ2-3 TRBV28
CASSVALAPTYEQYF 15 TRBJ2-7 TRBV9
CASSDTDTSYNEQFF 15 TRBJ2-1 TRBV6-4
CASSPRGVAMNTEAFF 16 TRBJ1-1 TRBV18
CASRSTGGRYYGYTF 15 TRBJ1-2 TRBV27
CASSFPQLAGAGSNNEQFF 19 TRBJ2-1 TRBV7-9
CASSPDWYEQYF 12 TRBJ2-7 TRBV11-2
CASSLGTANTEAFF 14 TRBJ1-1 TRBV5-1
CASNKKLNTGELFF 14 TRBJ2-2 TRBV5-1
CASSSTAINTEAFF 14 TRBJ1-1 TRBV5-1
CASSLDPRGGARNTIYF 17 TRBJ1-3 TRBV5-4
CASSYSRSDPYEQYF 15 TRBJ2-7 TRBV6-5
CASSVVSGTDTFGYTF 16 TRBJ1-2 TRBV9
CASSSKESRRGGYTF 15 TRBJ1-2 TRBV11-1
CASSGYRNRSYEQYF 15 TRBJ2-7 TRBV5-1
CASSLGGVSYEQYF 14 TRBJ2-7 TRBV5-1
CASSPGITGNTEAFF 15 TRBJ1-1 TRBV18
CASSVAGGRSDTQYF 15 TRBJ2-3 TRBV9
CASSLGRTNSPLHF 14 TRBJ1-6 TRBV5-4
CASSLRVANEKLFF 14 TRBJ1-4 TRBV13
CASSSTDRGNYGYTF 15 TRBJ1-2 TRBV13
CASSSTGTGYGYTF 14 TRBJ1-2 TRBV28
CASRKRVGTWSYEQYF 16 TRBJ2-7 TRBV2
CASSPMSEVETQYF 14 TRBJ2-5 TRBV18
CASSWASGGSGNTIYF 16 TRBJ1-3 TRBV7-9